This T cell receptor (beta chain) was captured by sequencing in a study of early T cells in non-severe SARS-CoV-2 infection. About the study: Sequencing input comprised bulk RNA from unsorted whole blood; chain pairing was not available.

This clonotype was counted ten times or more. Antigen specificity is unknown. General study results and limits: CD4 and private specificities were missed by VDJdb matching, which favored anti-spike CD8 responses.

Attachment of unique molecular identifiers to individual cDNA molecules was performed. TCRdb called the 5' RACE reads again in MiXCR, with one record for every CDR3 protein. The data contain some 80,000 distinct CDR3 sequences, roughly 15% of them seen just once; the ten biggest clones take up 1.4%. With 6 bases removed from V and 3 bases from J, the gap between germline ends came to 9 bases. This CDR3 has 11 residues. Looked up from germline, CDR1 is SQVTM and CDR2 is ANQGSEA. The receptor's source is an adult who was a healthcare worker with PCR-confirmed SARS-CoV-2 infection or an uninfected control (not recorded which). The V call is TRBV29-1, the J call TRBJ2-7, with unresolved D. Sequencing was performed on whole blood. Here the CDR3 reads CSVGIFYEQYF. The CDR3 region has the DNA TGCAGCGTGGGGATCTTCTACGAGCAGTACTTC.